These 25 T cell receptor beta chains were all obtained from the same sample, sequenced in a study of cytomegalovirus exposure and HLA in healthy donors. Libraries were prepared by immunoSEQ multiplex PCR; TCRdb keeps only in-frame clonotypes and omits some of them. This repertoire shows about 70,000 clones, about 95% found once; its top ten account for approximately 2%. Input material: PBMCs. The receptors originated from a woman aged 18-29 years in good health and CMV-seropositive.

The genes are TRBV19 and TRBJ2-3; 7 nucleotides match TRBD2. CDR3 length: 15 residues. V gave up 0 bases and J gave up 5 bases; unmatched junction bases: 5. The germline gives CDR1 LNHDA, CDR2 SQIVND (reference sequence). The CDR3 nucleotides are TGTGCCAGTAGTATAGATCAGCGGGGAAGAGATACGCAGTATTTT. It translates to CASSIDQRGRDTQYF.

This chain links TRBV10-2 with TRBJ2-1, with D uncertain. Germline CDR1 reads WSHSY; CDR2 reads SAAADI. V was trimmed by 2 bases and J by 8 bases, leaving 7 bases between them. CDR3 length equals 12 residues. For the CDR3, the DNA is TGCGCCAGCAGTGAGGGCCCCTATGAGCAGTTCTTC. Its translation: CASSEGPYEQFF.

V is TRBV30 and J is TRBJ2-3, with TRBD1 as a possible D gene (6 bases). The CDR3 sequence is 12 residues long. The V end lost 8 bases, the J end lost 0 bases, and 9 bases lay between the germline ends. Germline CDR1 GTSNPN, CDR2 SVGIG (reference sequence). This CDR3 reads CAQGSSTDTQYF. The CDR3 coding sequence is TGTGCCCAGGGGTCCAGCACAGATACGCAGTATTTT.

The chain joins TRBV27 to TRBJ1-6; 8 nucleotides match TRBD1. The ends lost 6 bases at V and 6 bases at J; junction bases unmatched: 19. This CDR3 spans 19 amino acids. Germline V CDR1 and CDR2: MNHEY, SMNVEV (reference sequence). CDR3 sequence (DNA): TGTGCCAGCAGGACTCCTTACTCGACAGGGGCGATTTCTAATTCACCCCTCCACTTT. Translation: CASRTPYSTGAISNSPLHF.

V usage is TRBV6-5 and J usage is TRBJ2-1; 9 nucleotides agree with TRBD2. This CDR3 has 13 amino acids. The ends lost 6 bases at V and 9 bases at J; junction bases unmatched: 6. Germline assignment: CDR1 MNHEY and CDR2 SVGAGI. The CDR3 loop reads CASRSGTSSEQFF. As DNA, the CDR3 is TGTGCCAGCAGATCGGGGACTAGCAGTGAGCAGTTCTTC.

This chain links TRBV9 with TRBJ2-3; 7 bases are shared with TRBD2. Unmatched junction bases numbered 10, after V lost 1 base and J lost 2 bases. Germline V gives CDR1 SGDLS, CDR2 YYNGEE. CDR3 size: 17 residues. In nucleotides, the CDR3 is TGTGCCAGCAGCGTACGGCGCGGGGGTGGGGACACAGATACGCAGTATTTT. This encodes CASSVRRGGGDTDTQYF.

J is TRBJ2-1 and V is TRBV27; weak D call: TRBD2 (5 bases). The CDR3 loop spans 11 amino acids. V dropped 5 bases and J dropped 9 bases, with 8 bases sitting between them. Germline V CDR1 and CDR2: MNHEY, SMNVEV (reference sequence). CDR3 residues: CASSIRGEQFF. In nucleotides, the CDR3 is TGTGCCAGCAGTATCCGGGGTGAGCAGTTCTTC.

The CDR3 loop reads CASNTGSTETQYF. CDR3 sequence (DNA): TGTGCCAGCAACACAGGGAGTACAGAGACCCAGTACTTC. The chain employs TRBV2 and TRBJ2-5, with D maybe TRBD1 (6 bases). There are 13 residues in the CDR3. From germline, CDR1 is SNHLY and CDR2 FYNNEI. V lost 7 bases and J 4 bases, leaving 13 bases between the germline ends.

The chain has TRBV15 and TRBJ2-4; 11 nucleotides match TRBD2. Germline values: CDR1 LNHNV, CDR2 YYDKDF (reference sequence). V lost 0 bases, J lost 8 bases, and 9 bases stayed unmatched. The CDR3 consists of 17 residues. The CDR3 region is CATSREKTSGGFDIQYF. The CDR3 bases are TGTGCCACCAGCAGAGAAAAAACTAGCGGGGGATTTGACATTCAGTACTTC.

This clone appeared a single time. The gene calls are TRBV2 and TRBJ1-1, with 7 bases aligning to TRBD1. With 6 bases clipped from V and 4 bases from J, the junction kept 8 bases outside the gene matches. The germline V gene encodes CDR1 SNHLY and CDR2 FYNNEI. The CDR3 loop spans 14 amino acids. CDR3 sequence: CASSVHRGVTEAFF. As DNA, the CDR3 is TGTGCCAGCAGCGTACACAGGGGTGTCACTGAAGCTTTCTTT. The variable domain in full, with the rest retrieved from reference TRBV2 and TRBJ1-1, is EPEVTQTPSHQVTQMGQEVILRCVPISNHLYFYWYRQILGQKVEFLVSFYNNEISEKSEIFDDQFSVERPDGSNFTLKIRSTKLEDSAMYFCASSVHRGVTEAFFGQGTRLTVV.

This chain joins TRBV10-3 and TRBJ2-5, with D perhaps matching TRBD2 (5 bases). Germline CDR1 ENHRY, CDR2 SYGVKD. V gave up 3 bases and J gave up 2 bases, with 13 bases separating them. The CDR3 runs to 15 residues. CDR3 loop: CAISDRSGVQETQYF. CDR3 sequence (DNA): TGTGCCATCAGTGACCGAAGCGGTGTGCAAGAGACCCAGTACTTC.

This clone occurred once. The chain employs TRBV14 and TRBJ1-2; D gene ambiguous. Trimming stripped 4 bases from V and 6 bases from J, with 9 bases between. This CDR3 has 12 residues. From germline, CDR1 is SGHDN and CDR2 FVKESK. The DNA of the CDR3 is TGTGCCAGCAGCCCCGACGGGGATGGCTACACCTTC. Encoded protein: CASSPDGDGYTF.

The rearrangement links TRBV29-1 to TRBJ2-3; the D gene is possibly TRBD2 (6 bases). This CDR3 contains 14 residues. Germline V gene sequence: CDR1 SQVTM, CDR2 ANQGSEA. Trimming took 4 bases from V and 2 from J, leaving 13 bases between them. CDR3 sequence reads: CSVGEAGSTDTQYF. The CDR3 DNA reads TGCAGCGTTGGGGAGGCTGGTTCCACAGATACGCAGTATTTT.

This rearrangement joins TRBV4-1 to TRBJ2-7; 13 positions match TRBD2. Germline V lookup: CDR1 MGHRA, CDR2 YSYEKL. The trim removed 0 bases at V and 3 bases at J, leaving 5 bases unmatched. CDR3 length: 17 residues. Here the CDR3 reads CASSQEDGTSGVYEQYF. For the CDR3, the DNA is TGCGCCAGCAGCCAAGAAGATGGGACTAGCGGGGTCTACGAGCAGTACTTC.

The chain uses TRBV7-3 and TRBJ2-3; no definite D call. Between the trimmed V and J ends, which lost 2 bases and 5 bases, there was a span of 8 bases. The CDR3 length is 13 residues. CDR1 and CDR2 from the germline V gene are SGHTA and FQGTGA. The CDR3: CASSLRSEDTQYF. For the CDR3, the DNA is TGTGCCAGCAGCTTACGGAGCGAAGATACGCAGTATTTT.

The gene calls are TRBV5-6 and TRBJ2-4; 11 bases match TRBD1. Germline V gene data show CDR1 as SGHDT and CDR2 as YYEEEE. The length of the CDR3 is 14 residues. The junction had 5 bases not matched to a gene; V was cut back by 4 bases and J by 8 bases. The CDR3 region is CASSKGQGGYIQYF. The CDR3 nucleotides read TGTGCCAGCAGCAAGGGACAGGGGGGATACATTCAGTACTTC.

CDR3 region: CASSVGTGDNQPQHF. The CDR3 bases are TGTGCCAGCAGTGTCGGGACAGGGGACAATCAGCCCCAGCATTTT. The V gene is TRBV6-5, the J gene TRBJ1-5; 10 bases fit TRBD1. Germline CDR1 reads MNHEY; CDR2 reads SVGAGI. The length of the CDR3 is 15 residues. J was trimmed by 3 bases and V by 5 bases; bases with no gene match: 4.

The chain couples TRBV27 to TRBJ2-7; TRBD1 aligns across 9 bases. The V and J ends lost 5 bases and 7 bases, in that order; junction bases with no gene match: 12. Germline V gives CDR1 MNHEY, CDR2 SMNVEV (reference sequence). CDR3 length: 15 amino acids. CDR3 in amino acids: CASSPVGTGTGEQYF. CDR3 nucleotides: TGTGCCAGCAGTCCAGTAGGGACAGGGACGGGGGAGCAGTACTTC.

The chain couples TRBV7-9 to TRBJ2-1, with TRBD1 matching over 9 bases. Germline V gives CDR1 SEHNR, CDR2 FQNEAQ (reference sequence). The V segment lost 4 bases and the J segment 5 bases; nucleotides outside the gene matches: 6. The CDR3 sequence is 15 residues long. Written as DNA, the CDR3 is TGTGCCAGCAGCTGGGGTCGGACAGGGGACAATGAGCAGTTCTTC. Encoded protein: CASSWGRTGDNEQFF.

This chain joins TRBV5-1 and TRBJ2-7; 12 bases map to TRBD2. Germline loops: CDR1 SGHRS, CDR2 YFSETQ. The CDR3 runs to 17 residues. Unmatched junction bases numbered 10, after V lost 1 base and J lost 5 bases. The CDR3 loop reads CASSLFTLRTSGNEQYF. CDR3 coding DNA: TGCGCCAGCAGCTTGTTCACCCTCCGGACTAGCGGGAACGAGCAGTACTTC.

V is TRBV7-2 and J is TRBJ2-7; D uncertain. Per germline, CDR1 SGHTA and CDR2 FQGNSA. CDR3 size: 14 residues. V shed 2 bases and J shed 0 bases, with 8 bases lying between them. CDR3 sequence: CASSLNPYSYEQYF. CDR3 DNA: TGTGCCAGCAGCTTAAACCCCTACTCCTACGAGCAGTACTTC. Variable domain in full (rest from reference TRBV7-2 and TRBJ2-7): GAGVSQSPSNKVTEKGKDVELRCDPISGHTALYWYRQSLGQGLEFLIYFQGNSAPDKSGLPSDRFSAERTGGSVSTLTIQRTQQEDSAVYLCASSLNPYSYEQYFGPGTRLTVT.

The chain combines TRBV20-1 with TRBJ2-5; D ambiguous. The CDR3 is 11 residues long. The V end was cut by 6 bases, the J end by 5 bases, with 10 bases between. The germline CDR1 and CDR2 sequences are DFQATT and SNEGSKA (reference sequence). CDR3 DNA sequence: TGCAGTGCCAACGTAGATGAGACCCAGTACTTC. Its translation: CSANVDETQYF.

The CDR3 DNA reads TGTGCCAGCAGTTATGGGACAGGAGTCAATGAGCAGTTCTTC. Translation gives CASSYGTGVNEQFF. V usage is TRBV6-5 and J usage is TRBJ2-1, with 8 nucleotides matching TRBD1. Trimming took 3 bases from V and 6 from J; bases not matched to a gene: 4. CDR3 length: 14 amino acids. CDR1 MNHEY and CDR2 SVGAGI come from the germline V gene.

This chain joins TRBV27 and TRBJ2-1, with D maybe TRBD2 (6 bases). There are 15 residues in the CDR3. Trimming stripped 7 bases from V and 0 bases from J, with 13 bases between. The germline CDR1 and CDR2 sequences are MNHEY and SMNVEV (reference sequence). The CDR3 nucleotides read TGTGCCAGCAATAGTTTAGCGGACTCCTACAATGAGCAGTTCTTC. Its translation is CASNSLADSYNEQFF.

The chain combines TRBV5-1 with TRBJ2-5; the match to TRBD1 covers 11 bases. Trimming took 2 bases from V and 2 from J; bases not matched to a gene: 11. Germline V gene lookup returns CDR1 SGHRS and CDR2 YFSETQ. The CDR3 totals 18 residues. The CDR3 here is CASSFSGTGGLWQETQYF. In DNA, the CDR3 is TGCGCCAGCAGCTTTTCCGGGACAGGGGGATTGTGGCAAGAGACCCAGTACTTC.